This TCR beta chain emerged from a study of response to subunit inactivated influenza vaccine. Looked up from germline, CDR1 is SGHDT and CDR2 is YYEEEE. The CDR3 runs to 15 residues. V was trimmed by 4 bases and J by 0 bases, leaving 14 bases between them. Regarding the study as a whole: The authors offered the suggestion that each seasonal influenza vaccination recruits few new T cells.

To note about this clonotype: Its target is unknown.

TCRdb independently ran MiXCR on the RT-PCR reads; one entry per CDR3 protein. The profile shows around 490,000 distinct CDR3 sequences, under 9% of them singletons. The sequences come from PBMCs from blood, collected roughly 24 months after vaccination. The sequence derives from a man aged 50 to 69 who received an inactivated influenza vaccine. The chain has TRBV5-6 and TRBJ2-7; weak D call: TRBD1 (6 bases). CDR3 sequence: CASSLRGQSSYEQYF. CDR3 in DNA: TGTGCCAGCAGCCTCCGAGGACAGAGCTCCTACGAGCAGTACTTC.